The 19 T cell receptor beta chains listed next were all sequenced from one sample in a study of naive and memory T cell subsets. Both TRBC1 and TRBC2 were covered by a beta constant-region primer of two equimolar oligonucleotides. The ligated cDNA underwent four PCR rounds using SP2 and nested alpha and beta constant-region primers. From the UMI-ligation and nested PCR reads, TCRdb called clonotypes with MiXCR, one entry per CDR3 protein. The table shows 95,000 to 150,000 distinct CDR3 sequences, with roughly 36% occurring only once. Sequenced: central memory CD4+ T cells from blood. Receptors originate from a human donor in good health.

The chain has TRBV3-1 and TRBJ2-2, with D unresolved. V lost 3 bases, J lost 4 bases, and 6 bases lay in between. The germline V gene encodes CDR1 LGHDT and CDR2 YNNKEL (reference sequence). This CDR3 is 13 amino acids long. CDR3 in DNA: TGTGCCAGCAGCCATTTCAGCACCGGGGAGCTGTTTTTT. Protein product: CASSHFSTGELFF.

The chain combines TRBV7-6 with TRBJ2-7; D remains unclear. V dropped 5 bases and J dropped 9 bases, with 14 bases sitting between them. Germline assignment: CDR1 SGHVS and CDR2 FNYEAQ. The CDR3 spans 12 residues. CDR3 DNA: TGTGCCAGCAGCGCGAGGAATAGCCGGCAGTACTTC. It encodes CASSARNSRQYF. Drawing the rest from reference TRBV7-6 and TRBJ2-7, the complete variable domain is GAGVSQSPRYKVTKRGQDVALRCDPISGHVSLYWYRQALGQGPEFLTYFNYEAQQDKSGLPNDRFSAERPEGSISTLTIQRTEQRDSAMYRCASSARNSRQYFGPGTRLTVT.

The CDR3 here is CASSPRALAGELFF. As DNA, the CDR3 is TGTGCCAGCAGTCCCCGGGCCTTAGCCGGGGAGCTGTTTTTT. This sequence joins TRBV27 and TRBJ2-2, with D unclear. V was clipped by 5 bases and J by 6 bases, with 13 bases between them. Germline V gives CDR1 MNHEY, CDR2 SMNVEV (reference sequence). CDR3 length: 14 amino acids.

The chain combines TRBV13 with TRBJ1-6; D gene uncertain. The germline V and J ends were trimmed by 5 bases and 7 bases, with 6 bases remaining between them. Germline CDR1 reads PRHDT; CDR2 reads FYEKMQ (reference sequence). The CDR3 has 12 residues. The CDR3 here is CASSLPNSPLHF. Written as DNA, the CDR3 is TGTGCCAGCAGCCTCCCAAATTCACCCCTCCACTTT.

The rearrangement uses TRBV10-3 and TRBJ2-5, with D possibly being TRBD2 (6 bases). Germline V gene data show CDR1 as ENHRY and CDR2 as SYGVKD. Trimming cost V 10 bases and J 3 bases, with 15 bases left between them. The CDR3 covers 13 residues. CDR3 region: CATSGVSEETQYF. The CDR3 DNA reads as TGTGCCACCTCGGGAGTTAGTGAAGAGACCCAGTACTTC.

This chain uses TRBV18 with TRBJ2-1, with D uncertain. V dropped 1 base and J dropped 15 bases, with 19 bases sitting between them. The CDR3 runs 14 residues. Germline CDR1 is KGHSH and CDR2 is LQKENI. The CDR3 loop reads CASSPQGLVPIPFF. CDR3 DNA: TGTGCCAGCTCACCACAGGGTCTAGTGCCTATCCCGTTCTTC.

V usage is TRBV6-5 and J usage is TRBJ2-5, with TRBD1 matching 7 bases. The V and J ends lost 6 bases and 2 bases, in that order; junction bases with no gene match: 3. The germline V gene has CDR1 MNHEY and CDR2 SVGAGI. CDR3 size: 13 residues. The CDR3 nucleotides are TGTGCCAGCAGGAAACAGGGGCAAGAGACCCAGTACTTC. Translating gives CASRKQGQETQYF.

This clonotype came up many times. This rearrangement joins TRBV5-1 to TRBJ2-1; 8 positions match TRBD1. This CDR3 has 14 residues. The germline gives CDR1 SGHRS, CDR2 YFSETQ. V lost 0 bases and J lost 9; bases outside the gene matches: 5. In DNA, the CDR3 is TGCGCCAGCAGCTTGGACAGGGGGAATGGTGAGCAGTTCTTC. Translated: CASSLDRGNGEQFF.

This sequence joins TRBV6-5 and TRBJ2-6, with D uncertain. Looked up from germline, CDR1 is MNHEY and CDR2 is SVGAGI. This CDR3 has 16 residues. V was pared by 0 bases and J by 3 bases, with 9 bases between. CDR3 nucleotides: TGTGCCAGCAGTTACTCGAAGGCTTTTGGGGCCAACGTCCTGACTTTC. Translation: CASSYSKAFGANVLTF.

As regards this clonotype: A read error is possible here, since a much larger clone lies one base away. The J gene is TRBJ2-7, the V gene TRBV6-2 or TRBV6-3, with D possibly matching TRBD2 (5 bases). From germline, CDR1 is MNHEY and CDR2 SVGEGT. The CDR3 loop spans 11 amino acids. V was cut by 5 bases and J by 7 bases, with 9 bases left in between. CDR3 sequence (DNA): TGTGCCAGCAGTATCGGGGTGGAGCAGTACTTC. Encoded protein: CASSIGVEQYF.

In this sample, this clonotype turned up a few times. The rearrangement joins TRBV14 to TRBJ2-3; TRBD1 agrees at 7 bases. This CDR3 comprises 16 residues. With V trimmed by 0 bases and J by 3 bases, 6 bases remained unmatched. CDR1 and CDR2 (germline): SGHDN, FVKESK. DNA of the CDR3: TGTGCCAGCAGCCAAGATTTACAGGGGTGGACAGATACGCAGTATTTT. Its protein is CASSQDLQGWTDTQYF.

The chain carries TRBV6-6 and TRBJ2-6, with D unresolved. The CDR3 contains 16 residues. The V end was cut by 7 bases, the J end by 4 bases, with 17 bases between. Germline loops: CDR1 MNHNY, CDR2 SVGAGI (reference sequence). The CDR3 DNA is TGTGCCAGCACCTACACCACACCCTCGGGGGCCAACGTCCTGACTTTC. Residues: CASTYTTPSGANVLTF.

This clonotype was detected a few times. V is TRBV12-2 and J is TRBJ2-7; the table's D call TRBD2 went unverified against the DNA. TRBV12-2 is a recognized pseudogene. The CDR3 covers 17 residues. In DNA form, the CDR3 reads TGTGCAAGTCGCTTTCGTCCGGGACTAGCGGAGAAGACGTCGCAGTACTTC. It codes for CASRFRPGLAEKTSQYF.

V and J are TRBV18 and TRBJ2-1, with D unresolved. The germline gives CDR1 KGHSH, CDR2 LQKENI. The CDR3 is 13 residues long. Trimming removed 6 bases at V and 4 bases at J, with 10 bases between. The CDR3 DNA is TGTGCCAGCTCCTCGGACGGGTACAATGAGCAGTTCTTC. Its protein is CASSSDGYNEQFF.

In its sample, this clonotype was seen many times. The genes are TRBV4-3 and TRBJ2-3; D call uncertain. The CDR3 has 14 residues. Germline V gene data show CDR1 as LGHNA and CDR2 as YSLEER. V was shortened by 0 bases and J by 5 bases, with 9 bases between the two germline ends. In nucleotides, the CDR3 is TGCGCCAGCAGCCAAGAGTATAGGATAGATACGCAGTATTTT. Translating gives CASSQEYRIDTQYF.

This clonotype was recorded a few times. This rearrangement joins TRBV7-8 to TRBJ2-3; D is unclear. This CDR3 has 15 amino acids. V was trimmed by 4 bases and J by 0 bases, leaving 11 bases between them. CDR1 and CDR2 (germline): SGHVS, FQNEAQ. Written as DNA, the CDR3 is TGTGCCAGCAGCTCCGATGGGTCTAGCACAGATACGCAGTATTTT. It codes for CASSSDGSSTDTQYF. Complete variable domain (other parts from reference TRBV7-8 and TRBJ2-3): GAGVSQSPRYKVAKRGQDVALRCDPISGHVSLFWYQQALGQGPEFLTYFQNEAQLDKSGLPSDRFFAERPEGSVSTLKIQRTQQEDSAVYLCASSSDGSSTDTQYFGPGTRLTVL.

In this sample, this clonotype turned up a few times. The CDR3 spells CASSPGQGYQPQHF. In nucleotides, the CDR3 is TGCGCCAGCAGCCCGGGACAGGGTTATCAGCCCCAGCATTTT. The rearrangement joins TRBV5-1 to TRBJ1-5, with 9 bases aligning to TRBD1. The CDR3 runs to 14 residues. Per the germline V gene, CDR1 is SGHRS and CDR2 is YFSETQ. Germline trimming cut 4 bases from V and 5 bases from J; bases unmatched to any gene: 4.

In its sample, this clonotype was seen a few times. The chain uses TRBV20-1 and TRBJ2-5; D ambiguous. The CDR3 sequence is 11 residues long. Germline assignment: CDR1 DFQATT and CDR2 SNEGSKA (reference sequence). The ends were cut back, 3 bases at V and 5 bases at J, with 7 bases in the middle. The CDR3 coding sequence is TGCAGTGCTAGTAGTTGGGAGACCCAGTACTTC. As protein: CSASSWETQYF.

CDR3 sequence (DNA): TGCGCCAGCAGTGAGTCAGCGGGCGGGGAGCTGTTTTTT. This translates into CASSESAGGELFF. The chain employs TRBV10-2 and TRBJ2-2, with D tentatively TRBD2 (6 bases). CDR1 WSHSY and CDR2 SAAADI come from the germline V gene. The CDR3 sequence is 13 residues long. Between the trimmed V and J ends, which lost 0 bases and 7 bases, there was a span of 6 bases.